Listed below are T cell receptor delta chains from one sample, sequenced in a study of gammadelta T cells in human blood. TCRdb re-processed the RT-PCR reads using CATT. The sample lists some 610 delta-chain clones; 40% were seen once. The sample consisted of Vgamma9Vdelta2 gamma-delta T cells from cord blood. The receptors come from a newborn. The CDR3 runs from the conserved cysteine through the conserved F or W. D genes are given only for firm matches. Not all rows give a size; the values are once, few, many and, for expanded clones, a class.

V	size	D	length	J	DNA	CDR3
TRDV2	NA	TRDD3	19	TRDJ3	TGTGCCTGTGACCGTGTACTGGGGGACCGCTCCTGGGACACCCGACAGATGTTTTTC	CACDRVLGDRSWDTRQMFF
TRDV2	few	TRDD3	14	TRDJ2	TGTGCCTGTGACTGGGGGATATTGACAGCACAACTCTTCTTT	CACDWGILTAQLFF
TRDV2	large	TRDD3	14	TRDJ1	TGTGCCTGTGACACCTGGGGGATACCCGATAAACTCATCTTT	CACDTWGIPDKLIF
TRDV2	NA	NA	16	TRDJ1	TGTGCCTGTGACACCGTGGGACCACCTTACAACGATAAACTCATCTTT	CACDTVGPPYNDKLIF
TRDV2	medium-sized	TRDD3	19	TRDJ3	TGTGCCTGTGACCTTCTGGGGGATACGCGCTCCTGGGACACCCGACAGATGTTTTTC	CACDLLGDTRSWDTRQMFF
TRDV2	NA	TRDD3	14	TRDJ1	TGTGCCTGTGACACACTGGGGGAATCGGGAAAACTCATCTTT	CACDTLGESGKLIF
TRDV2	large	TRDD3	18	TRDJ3	TGTGCCTGTGACACCGGGGGATACTTCTCCTGGGACACCCGACAGATGTTTTTC	CACDTGGYFSWDTRQMFF
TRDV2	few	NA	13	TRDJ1	TGTGCCTGTGACAAAGGATACCGGGATAAACTCATCTTT	CACDKGYRDKLIF
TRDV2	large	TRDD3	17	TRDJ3	TGTGCCTGTGACACTGGGGGATACTCCTGGGACACCCGACAGATGTTTTTC	CACDTGGYSWDTRQMFF
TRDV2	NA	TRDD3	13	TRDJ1	TGTGCCTGTGACATACTGGGGGACGATAAACTCATCTTT	CACDILGDDKLIF
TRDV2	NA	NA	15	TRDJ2	TGTGCCTGTGACACCCTTGGGGATGTGACAGCACAACTCTTCTTT	CACDTLGDVTAQLFF
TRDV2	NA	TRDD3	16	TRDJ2	TGTGCCTGTGACACCGGGGGATATGCTTTGACAGCACAACTCTTCTTT	CACDTGGYALTAQLFF
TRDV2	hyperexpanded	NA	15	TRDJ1	TGTGCCTGTGACATCTTGGGACCCAAACGGGATAAACTCATCTTT	CACDILGPKRDKLIF
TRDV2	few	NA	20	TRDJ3	TGTGCCTGTGACACCTGGGAGGTTCTGTGGGGCTCCTGGGACACCCGACAGATGTTTTTC	CACDTWEVLWGSWDTRQMFF
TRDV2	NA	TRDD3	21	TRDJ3	TGTGCCTGTGACACTTTACTGGGGGATACGCTCGGTTCCTGGGACACCCGACAGATGTTTTTC	CACDTLLGDTLGSWDTRQMFF
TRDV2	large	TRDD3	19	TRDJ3	TGTGCCTGTGACAAAATACTGGGGGAAAACTCCTGGGACACCCGACAGATGTTTTTC	CACDKILGENSWDTRQMFF
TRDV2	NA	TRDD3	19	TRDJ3	TGTGCCTGTGACAGATTACTGGGGGTTGACTCCTGGGACACCCGACAGATGTTTTTC	CACDRLLGVDSWDTRQMFF